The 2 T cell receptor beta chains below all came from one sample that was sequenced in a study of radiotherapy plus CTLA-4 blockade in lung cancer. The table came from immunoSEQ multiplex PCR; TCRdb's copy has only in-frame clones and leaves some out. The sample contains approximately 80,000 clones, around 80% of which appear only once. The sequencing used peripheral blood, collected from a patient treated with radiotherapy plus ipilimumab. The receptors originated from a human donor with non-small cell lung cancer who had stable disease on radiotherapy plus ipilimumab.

CDR3 residues: CASGRENLYGYTF. The CDR3 DNA is TGTGCCAGCGGGCGGGAGAACTTATATGGCTACACCTTC. The chain couples TRBV28 to TRBJ1-2, with unresolved D. Germline CDR1 reads MDHEN; CDR2 reads SYDVKM. This CDR3 has 13 residues. V gave up 8 bases and J gave up 5 bases, with 15 bases separating them.

The CDR3: CASSLGGMSSYNEQFF. CDR3 DNA sequence: TGTGCCAGCAGCTTGGGAGGGATGAGCTCCTACAATGAGCAGTTCTTC. The genes are TRBV5-4 and TRBJ2-1; D might be TRBD2 (5 bases). This CDR3 is built from 16 residues. V was clipped by 0 bases and J by 0 bases, with 10 bases between them. Per the germline V gene, CDR1 is SGHNT and CDR2 is YYREEE (reference sequence).